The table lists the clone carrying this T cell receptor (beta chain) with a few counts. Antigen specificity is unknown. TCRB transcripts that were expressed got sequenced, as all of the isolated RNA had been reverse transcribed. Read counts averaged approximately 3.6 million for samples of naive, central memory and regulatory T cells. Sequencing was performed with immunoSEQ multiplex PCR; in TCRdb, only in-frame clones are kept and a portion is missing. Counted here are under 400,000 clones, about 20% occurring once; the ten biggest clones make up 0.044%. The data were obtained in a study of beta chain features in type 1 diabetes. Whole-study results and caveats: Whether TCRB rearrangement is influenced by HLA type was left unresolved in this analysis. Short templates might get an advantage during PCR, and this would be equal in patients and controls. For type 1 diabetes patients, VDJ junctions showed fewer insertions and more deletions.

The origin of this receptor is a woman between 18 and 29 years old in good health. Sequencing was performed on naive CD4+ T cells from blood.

CDR3 protein: CASTQRSWDEQFF. CDR3 coding DNA: TGTGCCAGCACCCAGAGGAGTTGGGATGAGCAGTTCTTC. This chain uses TRBV6-6 with TRBJ2-1; unclear D gene. The CDR3 has 13 residues. Germline V gene data show CDR1 as MNHNY and CDR2 as SVGAGI (reference sequence). Trimming stripped 7 bases from V and 8 bases from J, with 15 bases between.